The 32 T cell receptor beta chains in this list originate from one sample, sequenced in a study of T-cell memory formation after mild COVID-19. TCRdb used MiXCR to reprocess the 5' RACE reads, holding one entry per CDR3 protein. This table has some 300,000 distinct CDR3 sequences, under 25% appearing once. The sample taken for sequencing was PBMCs or a T cell subset sorted from them (not recorded which). The receptors were sampled from a man between 18 and 35 years old who had mild COVID-19 (a few samples of this study predate the infection). Cell type and time point are not known.

This sequence joins TRBV19 and TRBJ2-5; weak D call: TRBD1 (5 bases). The CDR3 is 13 amino acids. The germline V gene encodes CDR1 LNHDA and CDR2 SQIVND (reference sequence). Trimming pared 6 bases from V and 5 bases from J, leaving 13 bases between. DNA of the CDR3: TGTGCCAGTAGCCCCCAGGGTTTGGAGACCCAGTACTTC. Translation: CASSPQGLETQYF.

The chain joins TRBV7-9 to TRBJ2-3; D remains ambiguous. CDR3 length: 13 residues. CDR1 is SEHNR, CDR2 FQNEAQ, per germline (reference sequence). Trimming pared 1 base from V and 5 bases from J, leaving 7 bases between. The CDR3 bases are TGTGCCAGCAGCTTAGTAGATGTAGATACGCAGTATTTT. Protein: CASSLVDVDTQYF.

This clonotype has a handful of counts. V usage is TRBV7-2 and J usage is TRBJ2-5; D gene unclear. The V end lost 2 bases, the J end lost 0 bases, and 7 bases lay between the germline ends. The CDR3 runs 14 residues. The germline V gene has CDR1 SGHTA and CDR2 FQGNSA. The CDR3 sequence: CASSLRQDQETQYF. The CDR3 coding sequence is TGTGCCAGCAGCTTACGGCAGGACCAAGAGACCCAGTACTTC.

This chain uses TRBV2 with TRBJ1-2, with 7 positions matching TRBD1. The J segment lost 3 bases and the V segment lost 8 bases, leaving 6 bases of the junction unmatched. The CDR3 covers 13 residues. In germline, CDR1 is SNHLY, CDR2 FYNNEI. Here the CDR3 DNA reads TGTGCCAGCGGCGTACAGGGGTACTATGGCTACACCTTC. Translating gives CASGVQGYYGYTF.

The V gene is TRBV4-1, the J gene TRBJ2-4; TRBD1 is a possible D gene (5 bases). Trimming left V 0 bases short and J 8 bases short, with 5 bases between. CDR1 and CDR2 (germline): MGHRA, YSYEKL. CDR3 length equals 12 residues. The CDR3, as DNA: TGCGCCAGCAGCCAAGAGACAGACATTCAGTACTTC. Residues: CASSQETDIQYF.

V gene TRBV5-4 combines with J gene TRBJ2-1; 7 nucleotides line up with TRBD1. Germline V gene sequence: CDR1 SGHNT, CDR2 YYREEE (reference sequence). Unmatched junction bases numbered 7, after V lost 2 bases and J lost 5 bases. The CDR3 runs to 15 residues. The CDR3 sequence: CASSFGKGAHNEQFF. The CDR3 region has the DNA TGTGCCAGCAGCTTCGGGAAGGGGGCCCACAATGAGCAGTTCTTC.

This sequence joins TRBV5-1 and TRBJ2-3; 10 bases agree with TRBD2. The CDR3 is 17 amino acids. V shed 0 bases, J shed 6 bases, and the junction held 10 bases outside the gene matches. The germline V gene has CDR1 SGHRS and CDR2 YFSETQ. This chain's CDR3 is CASSLVGVTSGDDTQYF. DNA of the CDR3: TGCGCCAGCAGCTTGGTTGGGGTAACTAGCGGGGATGATACGCAGTATTTT.

V and J are TRBV6-5 and TRBJ2-1, with 8 bases that match TRBD2. CDR1 is MNHEY, CDR2 SVGAGI, per germline. The CDR3 is 15 amino acids. The ends lost 2 bases at V and 0 bases at J; junction bases unmatched: 0. CDR3 DNA sequence: TGTGCCAGCAGTTACGGGACTAGCTCCTACAATGAGCAGTTCTTC. This gives the protein CASSYGTSSYNEQFF.

This sequence joins TRBV9 and TRBJ2-5; no firm D call. The ends were cut back, 0 bases at V and 7 bases at J, with 10 bases in the middle. The CDR3 is 13 amino acids. Per the germline V gene, CDR1 is SGDLS and CDR2 is YYNGEE. DNA of the CDR3: TGTGCCAGCAGCGTAGATACGAATCCGACCCAGTACTTC. Translated, it gives CASSVDTNPTQYF.

This sequence joins TRBV30 and TRBJ1-1; D perhaps matches TRBD1 (6 bases). This CDR3 spans 12 amino acids. Germline CDR1 GTSNPN, CDR2 SVGIG (reference sequence). Trimming cost V 5 bases and J 5 bases, with 12 bases left between them. The CDR3 region has the DNA TGTGCCTGGTCTCAGGGGAGGACTGAAGCTTTCTTT. Residues: CAWSQGRTEAFF.

This clonotype was counted only a few times. This chain links TRBV5-1 with TRBJ2-3, with D perhaps TRBD2 (6 bases). Trimming pared 1 base from V and 4 bases from J, leaving 16 bases between. The CDR3 sequence is 16 residues long. Germline CDR1 SGHRS, CDR2 YFSETQ. CDR3 in DNA: TGCGCCAGCAGCTTGCTACTAGCTGGTCGGTCAGATACGCAGTATTTT. It yields the protein CASSLLLAGRSDTQYF.

The chain recombines TRBV7-9 with TRBJ1-1; 9 bases are shared with TRBD1. After removal of 6 bases from V and 5 bases from J, the junction contained 10 bases not matched to a gene. CDR1 SEHNR and CDR2 FQNEAQ come from the germline V gene (reference sequence). This CDR3 contains 15 residues. CDR3 amino acids: CASSRQGVPGTEAFF. The CDR3 coding sequence is TGTGCCAGCAGTAGACAGGGGGTCCCGGGGACTGAAGCTTTCTTT.

This sequence joins TRBV20-1 and TRBJ2-7; no clear D. Trimming removed 1 base at V and 3 bases at J, with 19 bases between. This CDR3 is 16 amino acids long. Germline CDR1 reads DFQATT; CDR2 reads SNEGSKA (reference sequence). The CDR3 sequence is CSARVVADRSLYEQYV. The DNA for the CDR3 is TGCAGTGCTAGAGTTGTGGCGGACCGATCCCTCTACGAGCAGTACGTC.

This rearrangement joins TRBV7-9 to TRBJ2-3; 7 bases match TRBD1. V lost 1 base and J lost 5; bases outside the gene matches: 12. The CDR3 is 17 residues long. Germline CDR1 and CDR2: SEHNR and FQNEAQ (reference sequence). In DNA form, the CDR3 reads TGTGCCAGCAGCTTAGGGGTTTCCAGGGGGTTTGGAGATACGCAGTATTTT. Translating it yields CASSLGVSRGFGDTQYF.

A few counts support this clonotype. V is TRBV12-3 or TRBV12-4 and J is TRBJ1-3; D is ambiguous. Trimming took off 6 bases at V and 0 bases at J, with 15 bases between the two ends. The CDR3 is made up of 16 amino acids. CDR3 residues: CASRLPTESSGNTIYF. In DNA, the CDR3 is TGTGCCAGCAGACTGCCGACGGAGAGCTCTGGAAACACCATATATTTT.

This clonotype was found many times. This chain uses TRBV29-1 with TRBJ2-2; no clear D gene. Trimming stripped 7 bases from V and 6 bases from J, with 9 bases between. CDR1 and CDR2 (germline): SQVTM, ANQGSEA. The CDR3 runs 11 residues. DNA of the CDR3: TGCAGCGGCCGGAGCGCCGGGGAGCTGTTTTTT. Translated, it gives CSGRSAGELFF.

This clonotype showed up just a few times. The V gene is TRBV7-2, the J gene TRBJ2-5; 11 nucleotides agree with TRBD2. The CDR3 is 16 amino acids. Trimming removed 4 bases from V and 2 bases from J; junction bases left unmatched: 6. Germline CDR1 SGHTA, CDR2 FQGNSA. The CDR3 region is CASSWGTSGGQETQYF. The DNA for the CDR3 is TGTGCCAGCAGCTGGGGCACTAGCGGGGGACAAGAGACCCAGTACTTC. The variable domain in full, completed from reference TRBV7-2 and TRBJ2-5, reads GAGVSQSPSNKVTEKGKDVELRCDPISGHTALYWYRQSLGQGLEFLIYFQGNSAPDKSGLPSDRFSAERTGGSVSTLTIQRTQQEDSAVYLCASSWGTSGGQETQYFGPGTRLLVL.

This rearrangement joins TRBV5-1 to TRBJ1-1, with D uncertain. Germline loops: CDR1 SGHRS, CDR2 YFSETQ. The CDR3 is 16 residues long. V was cut by 0 bases and J by 1 base, with 13 bases left in between. The CDR3 loop reads CASSLDNRVANTEAFF. The CDR3 bases are TGCGCCAGCAGCTTGGATAACCGGGTGGCGAACACTGAAGCTTTCTTT.

The chain employs TRBV4-2 and TRBJ2-7; 8 bases match TRBD1. The ends lost 4 bases at V and 3 bases at J; junction bases unmatched: 8. The V gene's germline CDR1 is LGHNA and CDR2 YNFKEQ. This CDR3 region has 15 residues. This chain's CDR3 is CASSPRADRGYEQYV. CDR3 coding DNA: TGTGCCAGCAGCCCCCGCGCCGACAGGGGCTACGAGCAGTACGTC.

The J gene is TRBJ2-3, the V gene TRBV3-1; D gene uncertain. CDR3 length: 14 amino acids. Looked up from germline, CDR1 is LGHDT and CDR2 is YNNKEL (reference sequence). Deletions cut 1 base from V and 7 bases from J, with 12 bases between. CDR3 protein: CASSQVGVRNTQYF. The CDR3, as DNA: TGTGCCAGCAGCCAAGTTGGGGTGCGGAATACGCAGTATTTT.

This clonotype has a single count. The chain employs TRBV7-6 and TRBJ1-2; D ambiguous. V gave up 5 bases and J gave up 3 bases, with 16 bases separating them. CDR1 is SGHVS and CDR2 is FNYEAQ in the germline V gene. The CDR3 has 15 residues. For the CDR3, the DNA is TGTGCCAGCAGCCACTACAAGGCGACTGACTATGGCTACACCTTC. Its protein is CASSHYKATDYGYTF.

The chain is built from TRBV24-1 and TRBJ2-1; D is perhaps TRBD1 (6 bases). Germline V gene data show CDR1 as KGHDR and CDR2 as SFDVKD. The CDR3 loop spans 12 amino acids. Trimming shortened V by 4 bases and J by 10 bases, and 10 bases separated the two germline ends. CDR3 residues: CATSDTDREQFF. CDR3 DNA sequence: TGTGCCACCAGTGACACCGACAGGGAGCAGTTCTTC.

This clonotype was observed a few times. This rearrangement joins TRBV7-6 to TRBJ2-6; D may be TRBD2 (6 bases). The CDR3 runs to 15 residues. V was shortened by 5 bases and J by 3 bases, with 11 bases between the two germline ends. Germline loops: CDR1 SGHVS, CDR2 FNYEAQ. CDR3 region: CASSLPGDGANVLTF. The CDR3 region has the DNA TGTGCCAGCAGCCTACCGGGGGATGGGGCCAACGTCCTGACTTTC.

This clonotype has more than one count but fewer than ten. V and J are TRBV4-3 and TRBJ2-2, with TRBD1 as a possible D gene (5 bases). Trimming took 4 bases from V and 4 from J, leaving 13 bases between them. The CDR3 spans 15 residues. Per germline, CDR1 LGHNA and CDR2 YSLEER. The CDR3 bases are TGCGCCAGCAGCCCCCCAGGGCCTGGCACCGGGGAGCTGTTTTTT. It yields the protein CASSPPGPGTGELFF.

This clonotype was counted at least ten times. The genes are TRBV4-2 and TRBJ2-6, with D unclear. The CDR3 length is 16 residues. V dropped 0 bases and J dropped 0 bases, with 6 bases sitting between them. The germline V gene has CDR1 LGHNA and CDR2 YNFKEQ. The CDR3 sequence is CASSQDNNSGANVLTF. CDR3 DNA sequence: TGTGCCAGCAGCCAAGATAACAACTCTGGGGCCAACGTCCTGACTTTC.

This clonotype was seen more than once but under ten times. The chain combines TRBV7-9 with TRBJ2-5; 9 bases are shared with TRBD2. V gave up 1 base and J gave up 5 bases; unmatched junction bases: 11. The CDR3 contains 17 residues. Germline V gives CDR1 SEHNR, CDR2 FQNEAQ (reference sequence). In nucleotides, the CDR3 is TGTGCCAGCAGCTTAGTTAGCGGGGGCGCTTACGGGGAGACCCAGTACTTC. This encodes CASSLVSGGAYGETQYF.

This clonotype was seen a handful of times. The chain carries TRBV3-1 and TRBJ1-2; possible D gene TRBD1, 5 bases. This CDR3 comprises 14 residues. In germline, CDR1 is LGHDT, CDR2 YNNKEL (reference sequence). V was cut by 0 bases and J by 4 bases, with 9 bases left in between. CDR3 sequence: CASSQERQSYGYTF. In DNA form, the CDR3 reads TGTGCCAGCAGCCAAGAGAGACAGAGCTATGGCTACACCTTC.

The CDR3 region is CASSTDSNEKLFF. CDR3 bases: TGTGCCAGTAGTACCGACAGTAATGAAAAACTGTTTTTT. The rearrangement joins TRBV19 to TRBJ1-4, with D tentatively TRBD1 (5 bases). V lost 4 bases to trimming and J lost 4 bases, with 7 bases between them. Germline V gene lookup returns CDR1 LNHDA and CDR2 SQIVND (reference sequence). CDR3 length: 13 amino acids.

This clonotype appeared a single time. The rearrangement links TRBV2 to TRBJ1-3; D gene unclear. Looked up from germline, CDR1 is SNHLY and CDR2 is FYNNEI. CDR3 size: 21 residues. V was clipped by 5 bases and J by 0 bases, with 29 bases between them. CDR3 coding DNA: TGTGCCAGCAGTAAATCCCGAGGCCGAACGAGTGAGAGTCGCTCTGGAAACACCATATATTTT. It translates to CASSKSRGRTSESRSGNTIYF.

In its sample, this clonotype was seen once. This sequence joins TRBV5-5 and TRBJ2-3, with 10 bases aligning to TRBD2. This CDR3 spans 15 amino acids. The J segment lost 5 bases and the V segment lost 0 bases, leaving 3 bases of the junction unmatched. In germline, CDR1 is SGHKS, CDR2 YYEKEE (reference sequence). CDR3: CASSLALAGVDTQYF. CDR3 DNA sequence: TGTGCCAGCAGCTTGGCTCTAGCGGGGGTAGATACGCAGTATTTT.

In its sample, this clonotype was seen a few times. The chain combines TRBV9 with TRBJ1-2, with 7 bases that match TRBD1. The CDR3 loop spans 17 amino acids. CDR1 SGDLS and CDR2 YYNGEE come from the germline V gene. V gave up 2 bases and J gave up 0 bases; unmatched junction bases: 10. CDR3 amino acids: CASSVRPDRKANYGYTF. The CDR3 DNA reads TGTGCCAGCAGCGTGAGACCGGACAGGAAAGCTAACTATGGCTACACCTTC.

The chain employs TRBV6-1 and TRBJ1-5; no reliable D call. The length of the CDR3 is 14 residues. Germline V gene data show CDR1 as MNHNS and CDR2 as SASEGT. Trimming removed 7 bases from V and 7 bases from J, with 17 bases in between. The CDR3 nucleotides read TGTGCCAGCATGGCCACCACACCTGGCCAGCCCCAGCATTTT. Its translation is CASMATTPGQPQHF.